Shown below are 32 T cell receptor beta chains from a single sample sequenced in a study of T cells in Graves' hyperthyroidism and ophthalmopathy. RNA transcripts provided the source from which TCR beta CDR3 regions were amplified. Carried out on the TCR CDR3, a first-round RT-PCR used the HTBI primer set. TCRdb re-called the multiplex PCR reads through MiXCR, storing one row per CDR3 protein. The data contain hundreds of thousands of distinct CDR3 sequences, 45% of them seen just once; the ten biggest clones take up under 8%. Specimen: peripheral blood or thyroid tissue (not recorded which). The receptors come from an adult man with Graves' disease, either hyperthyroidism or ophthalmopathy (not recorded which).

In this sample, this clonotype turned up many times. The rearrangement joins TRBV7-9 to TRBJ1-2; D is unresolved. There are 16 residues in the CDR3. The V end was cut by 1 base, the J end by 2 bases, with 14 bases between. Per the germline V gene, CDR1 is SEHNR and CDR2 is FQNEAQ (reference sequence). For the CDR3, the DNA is TGTGCCAGCAGCTTAGTCCAAACAGAGCCGAACTATGGCTACACCTTC. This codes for CASSLVQTEPNYGYTF. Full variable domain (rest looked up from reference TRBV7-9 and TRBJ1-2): DTGVSQNPRHKITKRGQNVTFRCDPISEHNRLYWYRQTLGQGPEFLTYFQNEAQLEKSRLLSDRFSAERPKGSFSTLEIQRTEQGDSAMYLCASSLVQTEPNYGYTFGSGTRLTVV.

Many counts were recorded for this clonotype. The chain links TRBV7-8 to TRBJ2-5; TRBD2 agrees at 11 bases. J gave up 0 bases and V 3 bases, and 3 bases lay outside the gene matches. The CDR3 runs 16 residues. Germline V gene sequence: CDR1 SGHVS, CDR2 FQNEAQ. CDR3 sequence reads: CASSLTSGAYQETQYF. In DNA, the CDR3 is TGTGCCAGCAGCTTGACTAGCGGGGCGTACCAAGAGACCCAGTACTTC.

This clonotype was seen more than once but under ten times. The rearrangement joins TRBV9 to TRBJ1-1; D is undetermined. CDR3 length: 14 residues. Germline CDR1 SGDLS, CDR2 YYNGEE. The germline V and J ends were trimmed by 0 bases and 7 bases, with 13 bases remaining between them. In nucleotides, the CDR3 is TGTGCCAGCAGCGTAGGCGGGGAAAAGGTTGAAGCTTTCTTT. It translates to CASSVGGEKVEAFF.

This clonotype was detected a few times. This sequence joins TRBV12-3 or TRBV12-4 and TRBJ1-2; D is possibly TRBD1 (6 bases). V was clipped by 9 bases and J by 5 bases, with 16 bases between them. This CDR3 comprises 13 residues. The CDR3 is CASRQDLLYGYTF. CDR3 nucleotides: TGTGCCAGTAGACAGGATCTTCTATATGGCTACACCTTC.

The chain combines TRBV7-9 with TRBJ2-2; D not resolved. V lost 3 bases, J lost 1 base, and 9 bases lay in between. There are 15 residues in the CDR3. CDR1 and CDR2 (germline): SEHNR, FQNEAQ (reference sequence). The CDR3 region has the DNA TGTGCCAGCAGCTTCCTTTCAGGGAACACCGGGGAGCTGTTTTTT. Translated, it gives CASSFLSGNTGELFF.

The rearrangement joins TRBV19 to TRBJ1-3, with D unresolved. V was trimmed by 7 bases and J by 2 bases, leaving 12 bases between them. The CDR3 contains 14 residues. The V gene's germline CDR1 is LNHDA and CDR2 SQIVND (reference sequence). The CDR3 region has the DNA TGTGCCAGTACTCGTTTAACCACTGGAAACACCATATATTTT. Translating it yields CASTRLTTGNTIYF.

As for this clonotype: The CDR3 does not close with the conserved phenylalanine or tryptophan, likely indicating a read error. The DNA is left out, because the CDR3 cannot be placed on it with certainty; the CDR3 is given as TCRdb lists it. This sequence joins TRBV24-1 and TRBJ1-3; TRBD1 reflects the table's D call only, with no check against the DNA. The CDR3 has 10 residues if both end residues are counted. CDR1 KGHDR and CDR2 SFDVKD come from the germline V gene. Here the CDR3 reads CATSDLQGAI.

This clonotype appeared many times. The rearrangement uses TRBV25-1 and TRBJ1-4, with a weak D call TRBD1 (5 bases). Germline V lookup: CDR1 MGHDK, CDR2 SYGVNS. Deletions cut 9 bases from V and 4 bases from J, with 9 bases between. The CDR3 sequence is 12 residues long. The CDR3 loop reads CASRQINEKLFF. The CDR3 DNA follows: TGTGCCAGTAGACAGATTAATGAAAAACTGTTTTTT.

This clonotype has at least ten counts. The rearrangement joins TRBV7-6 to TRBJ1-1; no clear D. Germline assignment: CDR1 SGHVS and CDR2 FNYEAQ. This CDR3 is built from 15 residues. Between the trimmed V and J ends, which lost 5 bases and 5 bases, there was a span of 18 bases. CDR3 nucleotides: TGTGCCAGCAGCAGATCGACCGCAGGCGGGACTGAAGCTTTCTTT. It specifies CASSRSTAGGTEAFF. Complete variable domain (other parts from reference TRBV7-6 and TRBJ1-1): GAGVSQSPRYKVTKRGQDVALRCDPISGHVSLYWYRQALGQGPEFLTYFNYEAQQDKSGLPNDRFSAERPEGSISTLTIQRTEQRDSAMYRCASSRSTAGGTEAFFGQGTRLTVV.

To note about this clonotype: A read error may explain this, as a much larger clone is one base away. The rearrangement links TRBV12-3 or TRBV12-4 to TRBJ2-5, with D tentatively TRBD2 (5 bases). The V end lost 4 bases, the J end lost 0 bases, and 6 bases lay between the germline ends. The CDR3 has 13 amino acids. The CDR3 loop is CASSYGDQETQYF. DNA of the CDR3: TGTGCCAGCAGTTACGGGGACCAAGAGACCCAGTACTTC.

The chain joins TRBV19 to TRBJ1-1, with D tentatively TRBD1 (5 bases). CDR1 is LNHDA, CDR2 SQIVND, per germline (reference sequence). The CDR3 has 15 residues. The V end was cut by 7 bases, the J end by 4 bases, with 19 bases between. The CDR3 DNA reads TGTGCCAGTAAGCTTCTCTCAGGGATGGGCACTGAAGCTTTCTTT. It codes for CASKLLSGMGTEAFF. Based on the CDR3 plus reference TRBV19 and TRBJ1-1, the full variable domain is DGGITQSPKYLFRKEGQNVTLSCEQNLNHDAMYWYRQDPGQGLRLIYYSQIVNDFQKGDIAEGYSVSREKKESFPLTVTSAQKNPTAFYLCASKLLSGMGTEAFFGQGTRLTVV.

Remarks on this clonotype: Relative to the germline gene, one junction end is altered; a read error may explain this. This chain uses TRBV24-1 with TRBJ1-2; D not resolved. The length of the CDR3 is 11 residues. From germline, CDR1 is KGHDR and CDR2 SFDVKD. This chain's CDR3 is CAISGTTGYTF. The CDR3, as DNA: TGTGCCATCAGTGGAACGACAGGCTACACCTTC.

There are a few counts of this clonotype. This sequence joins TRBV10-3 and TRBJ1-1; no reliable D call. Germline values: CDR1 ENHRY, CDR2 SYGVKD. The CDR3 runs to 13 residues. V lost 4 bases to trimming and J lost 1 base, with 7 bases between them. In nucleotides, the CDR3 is TGTGCCATCAGTGGGGGTCAGAACACTGAAGCTTTCTTT. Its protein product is CAISGGQNTEAFF.

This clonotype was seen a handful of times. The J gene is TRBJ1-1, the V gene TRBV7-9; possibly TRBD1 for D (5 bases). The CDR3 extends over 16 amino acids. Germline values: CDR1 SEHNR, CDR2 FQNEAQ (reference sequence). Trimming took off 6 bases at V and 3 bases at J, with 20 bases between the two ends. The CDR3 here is CASRRTPGRKDTEAFF. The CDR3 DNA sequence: TGTGCCAGCAGAAGGACCCCGGGACGGAAGGACACTGAAGCTTTCTTT.

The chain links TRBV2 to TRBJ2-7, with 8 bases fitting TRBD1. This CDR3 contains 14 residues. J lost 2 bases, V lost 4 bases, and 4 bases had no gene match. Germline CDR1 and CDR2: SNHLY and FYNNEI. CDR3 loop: CASSVQGAAYEQYF. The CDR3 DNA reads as TGTGCCAGCAGTGTTCAGGGGGCGGCCTACGAGCAGTACTTC.

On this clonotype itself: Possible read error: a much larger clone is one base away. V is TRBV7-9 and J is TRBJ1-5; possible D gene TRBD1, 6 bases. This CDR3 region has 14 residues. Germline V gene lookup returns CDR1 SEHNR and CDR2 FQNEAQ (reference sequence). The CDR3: CASSYRDNNQSQHF. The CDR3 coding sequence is TGTGCCAGCAGCTACCGGGACAACAATCAGTCCCAGCATTTT.

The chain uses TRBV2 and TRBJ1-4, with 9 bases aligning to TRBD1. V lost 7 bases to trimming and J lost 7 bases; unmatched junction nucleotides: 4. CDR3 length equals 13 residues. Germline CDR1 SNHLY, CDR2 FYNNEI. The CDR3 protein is CASKGQGPEKLFF. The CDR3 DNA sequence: TGTGCCAGCAAAGGACAGGGGCCTGAAAAACTGTTTTTT.

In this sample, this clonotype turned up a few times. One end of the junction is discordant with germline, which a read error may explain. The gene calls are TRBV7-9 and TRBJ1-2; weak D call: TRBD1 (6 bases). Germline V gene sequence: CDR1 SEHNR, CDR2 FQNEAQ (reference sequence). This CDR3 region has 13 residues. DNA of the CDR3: TGCGCCAGCAGCCAAGGACAGTACTATGGCTACACCTTC. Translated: CASSQGQYYGYTF.

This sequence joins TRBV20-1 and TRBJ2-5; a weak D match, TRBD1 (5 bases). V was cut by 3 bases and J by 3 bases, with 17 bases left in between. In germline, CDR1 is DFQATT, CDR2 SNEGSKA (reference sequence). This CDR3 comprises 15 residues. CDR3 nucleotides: TGCAGTGCTAGGGAAAACAGGTTTAGAAAAGAGACCCAGTACTTC. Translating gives CSARENRFRKETQYF.

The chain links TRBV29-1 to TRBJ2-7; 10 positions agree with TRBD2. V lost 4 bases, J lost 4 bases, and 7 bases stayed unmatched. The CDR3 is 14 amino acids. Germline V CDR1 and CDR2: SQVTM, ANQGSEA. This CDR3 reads CSVVTSGNQYEQYF. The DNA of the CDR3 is TGCAGCGTTGTAACTAGCGGGAACCAATACGAGCAGTACTTC.

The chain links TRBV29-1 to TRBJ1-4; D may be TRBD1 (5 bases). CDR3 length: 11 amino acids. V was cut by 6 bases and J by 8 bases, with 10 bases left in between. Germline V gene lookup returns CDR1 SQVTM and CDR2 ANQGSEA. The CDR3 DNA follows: TGCAGCGTCAAAAAGGGGGAAAAACTGTTTTTT. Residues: CSVKKGEKLFF. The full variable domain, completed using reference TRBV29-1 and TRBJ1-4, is SAVISQKPSRDICQRGTSLTIQCQVDSQVTMMFWYRQQPGQSLTLIATANQGSEATYESGFVIDKFPISRPNLTFSTLTVSNMSPEDSSIYLCSVKKGEKLFFGSGTQLSVL.

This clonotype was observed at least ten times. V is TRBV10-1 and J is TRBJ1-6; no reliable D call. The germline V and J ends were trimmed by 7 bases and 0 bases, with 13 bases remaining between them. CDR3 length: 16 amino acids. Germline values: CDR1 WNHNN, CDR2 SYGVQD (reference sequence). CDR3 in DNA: TGCGCCAGCACACCGGACGTGATCTCCTATAATTCACCCCTCCACTTT. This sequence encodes CASTPDVISYNSPLHF.

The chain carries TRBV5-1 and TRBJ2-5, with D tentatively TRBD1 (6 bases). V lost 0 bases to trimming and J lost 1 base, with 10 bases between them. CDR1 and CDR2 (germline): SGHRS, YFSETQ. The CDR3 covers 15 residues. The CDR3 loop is CASSLEARGQETQYF. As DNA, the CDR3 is TGCGCCAGCAGCTTGGAGGCCAGGGGCCAAGAGACCCAGTACTTC.

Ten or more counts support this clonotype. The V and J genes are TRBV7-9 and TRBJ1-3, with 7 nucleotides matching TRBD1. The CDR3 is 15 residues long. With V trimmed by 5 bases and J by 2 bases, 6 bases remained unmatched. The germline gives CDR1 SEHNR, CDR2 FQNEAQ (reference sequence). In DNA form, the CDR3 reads TGTGCCAGCAGCCAACCTACAGGGGCTGGAAACACCATATATTTT. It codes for CASSQPTGAGNTIYF.

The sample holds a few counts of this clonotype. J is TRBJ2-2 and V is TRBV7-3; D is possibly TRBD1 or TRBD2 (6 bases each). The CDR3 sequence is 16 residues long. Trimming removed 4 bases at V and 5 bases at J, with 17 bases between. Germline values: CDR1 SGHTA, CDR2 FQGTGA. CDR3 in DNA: TGTGCCAGCAGCTCAGGGGCTAGCGTGGGAACCGGGGAGCTGTTTTTT. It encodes CASSSGASVGTGELFF.

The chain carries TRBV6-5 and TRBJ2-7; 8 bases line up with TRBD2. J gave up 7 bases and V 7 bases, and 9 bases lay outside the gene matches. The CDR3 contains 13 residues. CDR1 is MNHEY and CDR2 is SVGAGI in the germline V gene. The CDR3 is CASKRREDREQYF. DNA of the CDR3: TGTGCCAGCAAGCGGCGGGAGGACCGAGAGCAGTACTTC.

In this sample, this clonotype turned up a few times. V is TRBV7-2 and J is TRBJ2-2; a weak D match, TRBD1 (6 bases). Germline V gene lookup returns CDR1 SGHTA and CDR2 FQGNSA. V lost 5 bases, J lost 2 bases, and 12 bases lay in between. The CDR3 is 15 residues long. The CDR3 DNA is TGTGCCAGCAGCAGGGACACGAGAAACACCGGGGAGCTGTTTTTT. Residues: CASSRDTRNTGELFF.

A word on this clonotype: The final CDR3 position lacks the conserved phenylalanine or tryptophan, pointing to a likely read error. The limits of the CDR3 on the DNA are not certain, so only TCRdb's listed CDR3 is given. The CDR3 sequence: CSVGGTGL. The chain is built from TRBV29-1 and TRBJ1-2; the table calls TRBD1, which could not be checked here. Ends included, the CDR3 has 8 residues. Germline V CDR1 and CDR2: SQVTM, ANQGSEA.

The chain's CDR3 is CATSRRGVESPGANVLTF. In nucleotides, the CDR3 is TGTGCCACCAGCAGGAGGGGGGTTGAATCGCCTGGGGCCAACGTCCTGACTTTC. The gene calls are TRBV15 and TRBJ2-6; either TRBD1 or TRBD2 may fit D (6 bases each). The CDR3 covers 18 residues. The V end lost 3 bases, the J end lost 2 bases, and 17 bases lay between the germline ends. Germline assignment: CDR1 LNHNV and CDR2 YYDKDF (reference sequence).

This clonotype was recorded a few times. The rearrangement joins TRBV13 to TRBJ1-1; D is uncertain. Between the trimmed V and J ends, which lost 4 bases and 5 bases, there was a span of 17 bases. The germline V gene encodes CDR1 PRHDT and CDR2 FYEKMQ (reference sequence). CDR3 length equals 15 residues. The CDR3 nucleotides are TGTGCCAGCAGCTCGTCAGTACCGAGGAGAACTGAAGCTTTCTTT. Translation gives CASSSSVPRRTEAFF.

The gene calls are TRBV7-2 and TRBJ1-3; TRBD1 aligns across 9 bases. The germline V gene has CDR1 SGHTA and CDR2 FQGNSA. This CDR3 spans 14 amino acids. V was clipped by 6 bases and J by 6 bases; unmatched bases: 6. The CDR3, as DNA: TGTGCCAGCAGTCAGGACAGGGGAGTAAACACCATATATTTT. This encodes CASSQDRGVNTIYF.

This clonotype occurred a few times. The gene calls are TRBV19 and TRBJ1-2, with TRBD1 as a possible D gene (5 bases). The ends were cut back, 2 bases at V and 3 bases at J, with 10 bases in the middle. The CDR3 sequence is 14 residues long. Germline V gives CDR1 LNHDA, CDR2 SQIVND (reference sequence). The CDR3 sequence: CASSITGADYGYTF. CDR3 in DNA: TGTGCCAGTAGTATAACAGGAGCCGACTATGGCTACACCTTC.